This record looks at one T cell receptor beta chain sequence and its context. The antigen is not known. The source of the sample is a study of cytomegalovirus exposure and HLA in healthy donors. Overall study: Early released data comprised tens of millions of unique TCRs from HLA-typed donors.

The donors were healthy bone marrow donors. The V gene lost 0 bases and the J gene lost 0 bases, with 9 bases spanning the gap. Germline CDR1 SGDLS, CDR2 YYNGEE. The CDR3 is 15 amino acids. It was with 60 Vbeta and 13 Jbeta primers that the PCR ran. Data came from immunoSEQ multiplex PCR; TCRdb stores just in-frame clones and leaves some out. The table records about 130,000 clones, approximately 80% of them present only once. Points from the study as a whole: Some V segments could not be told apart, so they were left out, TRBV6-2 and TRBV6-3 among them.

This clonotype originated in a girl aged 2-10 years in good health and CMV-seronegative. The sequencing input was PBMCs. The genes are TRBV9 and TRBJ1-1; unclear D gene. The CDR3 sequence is CASSVEYGMNTEAFF. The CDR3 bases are TGTGCCAGCAGCGTAGAGTACGGGATGAACACTGAAGCTTTCTTT.